The 23 T cell receptor beta chains listed next were all sequenced from one sample in a study of cytotoxic CD8 clonotypes in ibrutinib-treated CLL. The table came from immunoSEQ multiplex PCR; TCRdb's copy has only in-frame clones and leaves some out. Among 100,000 to 150,000 clones listed, approximately 85% were seen once. Material: PBMCs, obtained after 24 months of ibrutinib treatment. The origin of the receptors is a human donor with chronic lymphocytic leukemia.

The chain links TRBV2 to TRBJ2-2; 9 positions match TRBD1. This CDR3 contains 14 residues. Germline V gives CDR1 SNHLY, CDR2 FYNNEI. The trim removed 9 bases at V and 3 bases at J, leaving 5 bases unmatched. CDR3 nucleotide sequence: TGTGCCAGTTCGGACAGGGGTTACACCGGGGAGCTGTTTTTT. This sequence encodes CASSDRGYTGELFF.

This clone was found once. The chain employs TRBV7-3 and TRBJ2-3; D possibly uses TRBD1 or TRBD2 (5 bases each). This CDR3 contains 13 residues. The V and J ends lost 4 bases and 10 bases respectively, with 15 bases between them. Germline V gene data show CDR1 as SGHTA and CDR2 as FQGTGA. The CDR3 spells CASSYNIRDPQYF. CDR3 bases: TGTGCCAGCAGCTACAACATAAGGGACCCGCAGTATTTT.

This CDR3 is CASSSQGNEQFF. DNA for the CDR3: TGTGCCAGCAGCTCACAGGGCAATGAGCAGTTCTTC. The chain has TRBV2 and TRBJ2-1, with TRBD1 as a possible D gene (6 bases). The CDR3 has 12 residues. Looked up from germline, CDR1 is SNHLY and CDR2 is FYNNEI. V was cut by 6 bases and J by 6 bases, with 9 bases left in between.

This clone was detected only once. The chain's CDR3 is CASLGQGYEKLFF. Written as DNA, the CDR3 is TGTGCCAGCCTGGGACAGGGATATGAAAAACTGTTTTTT. This rearrangement joins TRBV28 to TRBJ1-4; 9 bases line up with TRBD1. The CDR3 is 13 amino acids. The trim removed 8 bases at V and 6 bases at J, leaving 4 bases unmatched. CDR1 MDHEN and CDR2 SYDVKM come from the germline V gene.

The chain has TRBV7-2 and TRBJ2-7, with 9 bases identical to TRBD1. The CDR3 runs 17 residues. Germline loops: CDR1 SGHTA, CDR2 FQGNSA. The ends lost 1 base at V and 5 bases at J; junction bases unmatched: 12. DNA of the CDR3: TGTGCCAGCAGCTTAGATCTCCCCGGACAGGGGTCCCACGAGCAGTACTTC. Its protein product is CASSLDLPGQGSHEQYF. Full variable domain (rest looked up from reference TRBV7-2 and TRBJ2-7): GAGVSQSPSNKVTEKGKDVELRCDPISGHTALYWYRQSLGQGLEFLIYFQGNSAPDKSGLPSDRFSAERTGGSVSTLTIQRTQQEDSAVYLCASSLDLPGQGSHEQYFGPGTRLTVT.

The rearrangement joins TRBV2 to TRBJ2-7; a weak D match, TRBD2 (5 bases). The CDR3 runs 14 residues. Germline V gene data show CDR1 as SNHLY and CDR2 as FYNNEI. V was shortened by 6 bases and J by 0 bases, with 12 bases between the two germline ends. In nucleotides, the CDR3 is TGTGCCAGCAGAAGGAGCGGCCTCTCCTACGAGCAGTACTTC. Protein sequence: CASRRSGLSYEQYF.

The chain links TRBV6-6 to TRBJ1-2; D not resolved. The germline V gene encodes CDR1 MNHNY and CDR2 SVGAGI (reference sequence). The CDR3 is 12 residues long. The germline V and J ends were trimmed by 5 bases and 1 base, with 5 bases remaining between them. The CDR3 DNA reads TGTGCCAGCAGTCCCCTTAACTATGGCTACACCTTC. Translated, it gives CASSPLNYGYTF.

This sequence joins TRBV5-6 and TRBJ2-2, with D possibly being TRBD1 or TRBD2 (5 bases each). CDR1 and CDR2 from the germline V gene are SGHDT and YYEEEE. This CDR3 is 17 amino acids long. The germline V and J ends were trimmed by 2 bases and 6 bases, with 20 bases remaining between them. The CDR3 bases are TGTGCCAGCAGCTTCGAATCCGGGGCCGTATTGTCCGGGGAGCTGTTTTTT. It yields the protein CASSFESGAVLSGELFF.

V is TRBV7-3 and J is TRBJ2-1, with D possibly being TRBD1 or TRBD2 (5 bases each). This CDR3 comprises 16 residues. Germline V gives CDR1 SGHTA, CDR2 FQGTGA. V lost 0 bases and J 12 bases, leaving 21 bases between the germline ends. CDR3 region: CASSLTVGSGPRGQFF. CDR3 coding DNA: TGTGCCAGCAGCTTAACGGTGGGCAGCGGCCCTAGGGGGCAGTTCTTC.

V gene TRBV29-1 combines with J gene TRBJ1-2; D ambiguous. The CDR3 covers 12 residues. Germline CDR1 reads SQVTM; CDR2 reads ANQGSEA. The ends were cut back, 3 bases at V and 4 bases at J, with 9 bases in the middle. CDR3 DNA: TGCAGCGTTGATGAGGACGCCTATGGCTACACCTTC. Residues: CSVDEDAYGYTF.

This chain joins TRBV18 and TRBJ1-2, with D hard to call. The V end lost 5 bases, the J end lost 3 bases, and 13 bases lay between the germline ends. This CDR3 is 14 amino acids long. CDR1 is KGHSH, CDR2 LQKENI, per germline. The DNA for the CDR3 is TGTGCCAGCTCAAGACAAGGTTGGGACTATGGCTACACCTTC. Its translation is CASSRQGWDYGYTF.

The chain employs TRBV4-1 and TRBJ2-6; maybe TRBD2 (6 bases). The CDR3 is 20 amino acids. Germline V gives CDR1 MGHRA, CDR2 YSYEKL. The V end lost 3 bases, the J end lost 4 bases, and 25 bases lay between the germline ends. As DNA, the CDR3 is TGCGCCAGCAGCCACCAACGGGGGTTCCAGGGATCAGCCGGGGCCAACGTCCTGACTTTC. Translation gives CASSHQRGFQGSAGANVLTF.

V is TRBV11-2 and J is TRBJ2-7, with D unresolved. The length of the CDR3 is 14 residues. The V and J ends lost 1 base and 2 bases respectively, with 9 bases between them. Per germline, CDR1 SGHAT and CDR2 FQNNGV. The CDR3 DNA reads TGTGCCAGCAGCTTAGTGGGGATGACCTACGAGCAGTACTTC. The encoded protein is CASSLVGMTYEQYF.

V usage is TRBV9 and J usage is TRBJ1-2, with a possible D match to TRBD1 (5 bases). Germline V gives CDR1 SGDLS, CDR2 YYNGEE. Trimming left V 1 base short and J 3 bases short, with 13 bases between. The length of the CDR3 is 15 residues. CDR3 nucleotides: TGTGCCAGCAGCGTACACGACAGACCCGACTATGGCTACACCTTC. It yields the protein CASSVHDRPDYGYTF.

The sample holds one count of this clone. A much larger clone lies one base from this, so it may be a read error. The chain couples TRBV7-9 to TRBJ2-2, with D unclear. CDR1 and CDR2 from the germline V gene are SEHNR and FQNEAQ (reference sequence). CDR3 length: 12 residues. Trimming stripped 5 bases from V and 2 bases from J, with 3 bases between. In DNA form, the CDR3 reads TGTGCCAGCAGCCTCAACACCGGGGAGCTGTTTTTT. Translated, it gives CASSLNTGELFF.

The V call is TRBV6-6, the J call TRBJ1-1; possible D gene TRBD1, 5 bases. Germline-derived CDR1 and CDR2 are MNHNY and SVGAGI (reference sequence). The CDR3 sequence is 14 residues long. The ends were cut back, 2 bases at V and 4 bases at J, with 11 bases in the middle. CDR3 nucleotides: TGTGCCAGCAGTTACAGGGGAGGGTTCACTGAAGCTTTCTTT. Amino acids: CASSYRGGFTEAFF.

DNA for the CDR3: TGCAGCGTTGTAGGGACTCTAGGCTACACCTTC. This sequence encodes CSVVGTLGYTF. V and J are TRBV29-1 and TRBJ1-2, with D possibly being TRBD1 (5 bases). The CDR3 is made up of 11 amino acids. Germline V lookup: CDR1 SQVTM, CDR2 ANQGSEA. V was pared by 4 bases and J by 8 bases, with 11 bases between. The variable domain in full, completed from reference TRBV29-1 and TRBJ1-2, reads SAVISQKPSRDICQRGTSLTIQCQVDSQVTMMFWYRQQPGQSLTLIATANQGSEATYESGFVIDKFPISRPNLTFSTLTVSNMSPEDSSIYLCSVVGTLGYTFGSGTRLTVV.

This clone was observed a handful of times. The chain uses TRBV30 and TRBJ2-5; D remains unclear. From germline, CDR1 is GTSNPN and CDR2 SVGIG (reference sequence). This CDR3 has 12 amino acids. The V end was cut by 1 base, the J end by 5 bases, with 8 bases between. The CDR3 spells CAWSDREETQYF. DNA for the CDR3: TGTGCCTGGAGTGACAGAGAGGAGACCCAGTACTTC.

The chain carries TRBV28 and TRBJ2-3; either TRBD1 or TRBD2 may supply D (5 bases each). In germline, CDR1 is MDHEN, CDR2 SYDVKM. The CDR3 loop spans 12 amino acids. V lost 7 bases, J lost 3 bases, and 8 bases lay in between. CDR3 in DNA: TGTGCCAGCATAGGGACGACAGATACGCAGTATTTT. Amino acids: CASIGTTDTQYF. Full variable domain (outside the CDR3, taken from reference TRBV28 and TRBJ2-3): DVKVTQSSRYLVKRTGEKVFLECVQDMDHENMFWYRQDPGLGLRLIYFSYDVKMKEKGDIPEGYSVSREKKERFSLILESASTNQTSMYLCASIGTTDTQYFGPGTRLTVL.

CDR3 DNA sequence: TGTGCCAGCACAAAAGGGGGGGCTAGGAACACCGGGGAGCTGTTTTTT. It specifies CASTKGGARNTGELFF. V gene TRBV2 combines with J gene TRBJ2-2; a possible D gene is TRBD2 (7 bases). This CDR3 contains 16 residues. Trimming cost V 7 bases and J 1 base, with 16 bases left between them. Germline V CDR1 and CDR2: SNHLY, FYNNEI.

The chain recombines TRBV5-5 with TRBJ1-5, with D hard to call. There are 16 residues in the CDR3. Germline values: CDR1 SGHKS, CDR2 YYEKEE (reference sequence). V lost 0 bases and J 0 bases, leaving 10 bases between the germline ends. CDR3 coding DNA: TGTGCCAGCAGCTTGGCAGGACCCGATAGCAATCAGCCCCAGCATTTT. This sequence encodes CASSLAGPDSNQPQHF.

The chain recombines TRBV19 with TRBJ1-2, with unresolved D. This CDR3 has 13 residues. The V end lost 9 bases, the J end lost 3 bases, and 14 bases lay between the germline ends. From germline, CDR1 is LNHDA and CDR2 SQIVND (reference sequence). This CDR3 is CASFFTDHYGYTF. CDR3 sequence (DNA): TGTGCCAGCTTTTTTACAGACCACTATGGCTACACCTTC.

V gene TRBV7-3 combines with J gene TRBJ1-5; a possible D gene is TRBD1 (5 bases). The V end lost 6 bases, the J end lost 6 bases, and 21 bases lay between the germline ends. Germline lookup yields CDR1 SGHTA and CDR2 FQGTGA. This CDR3 spans 16 amino acids. CDR3 sequence reads: CASRLGVAGRCQPQHF. The CDR3 DNA follows: TGTGCCAGCAGACTAGGGGTGGCAGGGCGCTGTCAGCCCCAGCATTTT. The entire variable domain, with the rest obtained from reference TRBV7-3 and TRBJ1-5, is as follows: GAGVSQTPSNKVTEKGKYVELRCDPISGHTALYWYRQSLGQGPEFLIYFQGTGAADDSGLPNDRFFAVRPEGSVSTLKIQRTERGDSAVYLCASRLGVAGRCQPQHFGDGTRLSIL.